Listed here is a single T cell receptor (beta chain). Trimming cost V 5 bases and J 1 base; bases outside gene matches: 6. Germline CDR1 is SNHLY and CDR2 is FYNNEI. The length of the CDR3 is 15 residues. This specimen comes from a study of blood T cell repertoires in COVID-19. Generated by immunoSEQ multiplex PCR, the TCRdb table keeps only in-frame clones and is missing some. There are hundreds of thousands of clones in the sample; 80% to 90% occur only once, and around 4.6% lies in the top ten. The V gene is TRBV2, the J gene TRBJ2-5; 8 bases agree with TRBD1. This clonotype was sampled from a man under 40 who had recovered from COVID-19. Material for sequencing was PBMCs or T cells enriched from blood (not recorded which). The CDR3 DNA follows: TGTGCCAGCAGTCCCAGACAGGGGCGCCAAGAGACCCAGTACTTC. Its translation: CASSPRQGRQETQYF.